The 17 T cell receptor beta chains presented below share a single source sample, sequenced in a study of naive CD8 T cells in extremely preterm neonates. Assay: immunoSEQ multiplex PCR; the TCRdb copy retains only in-frame clones and omits some. The profile shows several thousand clones, roughly 98% of them singletons. Specimen: naive CD8+ T cells from blood. These receptors came from a human donor in good health.

The V gene is TRBV4-1, the J gene TRBJ1-5; the D gene is possibly TRBD1 (5 bases). V gave up 1 base and J gave up 4 bases, with 8 bases separating them. The V gene's germline CDR1 is MGHRA and CDR2 YSYEKL. This CDR3 contains 14 residues. CDR3 nucleotide sequence: TGCGCCAGCAGCCAAGTTGCAGGGAATCAGCCCCAGCATTTT. Amino acid sequence: CASSQVAGNQPQHF.

The chain employs TRBV27 and TRBJ1-3; TRBD1 aligns across 8 bases. Trimming took 3 bases from V and 4 from J; bases not matched to a gene: 5. Germline CDR1 is MNHEY and CDR2 is SMNVEV (reference sequence). The length of the CDR3 is 15 residues. CDR3 sequence reads: CASSFTGGIGNTIYF. The DNA of the CDR3 is TGTGCCAGCAGTTTCACAGGGGGAATAGGAAACACCATATATTTT.

V gene TRBV9 combines with J gene TRBJ1-2, with 8 nucleotides matching TRBD1. This CDR3 is built from 14 residues. Germline V lookup: CDR1 SGDLS, CDR2 YYNGEE. J gave up 4 bases and V 2 bases, and 4 bases lay outside the gene matches. CDR3 in amino acids: CASSVSGTGYGYTF. The CDR3 DNA is TGTGCCAGCAGCGTCTCCGGGACAGGCTATGGCTACACCTTC.

The CDR3 region is CASSVAFLASTGELFF. The CDR3 region has the DNA TGTGCCAGCAGCGTGGCGTTCCTAGCATCCACCGGGGAGCTGTTTTTT. The V and J genes are TRBV9 and TRBJ2-2, with D maybe TRBD2 (5 bases). Germline CDR1 reads SGDLS; CDR2 reads YYNGEE. CDR3 length: 16 amino acids. V was cut by 2 bases and J by 4 bases, with 15 bases left in between.

The chain combines TRBV19 with TRBJ2-5; tentatively, D is TRBD2 (6 bases). Looked up from germline, CDR1 is LNHDA and CDR2 is SQIVND (reference sequence). The CDR3 spans 13 residues. Trimming pared 3 bases from V and 5 bases from J, leaving 10 bases between. CDR3 sequence reads: CASSIGGGETQYF. The DNA of the CDR3 is TGTGCCAGTAGTATTGGCGGAGGGGAGACCCAGTACTTC.

This chain connects TRBV5-4 to TRBJ1-1; the D gene is possibly TRBD1 (5 bases). V shed 2 bases and J shed 4 bases, with 9 bases lying between them. The CDR3 length is 13 residues. Germline assignment: CDR1 SGHNT and CDR2 YYREEE (reference sequence). CDR3: CASSFGGGTEAFF. The CDR3 DNA sequence: TGTGCCAGCAGCTTTGGGGGGGGCACTGAAGCTTTCTTT.

As for this clone: At one boundary the junction diverges from the germline segment, which might be a read error. The rearrangement joins TRBV4-1 to TRBJ2-3; no clear D gene. Germline V CDR1 and CDR2: MGHRA, YSYEKL. The length of the CDR3 is 15 residues. CDR3 DNA: TGCGCCAGCACCCAAGTGGCAGGTACCACAGATACGCAGTATTTT. Protein sequence: CASTQVAGTTDTQYF.

The rearrangement joins TRBV27 to TRBJ2-6, with D tentatively TRBD2 (6 bases). CDR3 length: 20 residues. V lost 5 bases to trimming and J lost 0 bases, with 23 bases between them. CDR1 and CDR2 (germline): MNHEY, SMNVEV (reference sequence). This chain's CDR3 is CASSNLSGLKFPSGANVLTF. The CDR3 region has the DNA TGTGCCAGCAGTAACCTATCGGGACTTAAGTTCCCCTCTGGGGCCAACGTCCTGACTTTC.

The CDR3 DNA is TGTGCCAGCAGCCTGAAACCTAGCGGCGTCTACTACGAGCAGTACTTC. It codes for CASSLKPSGVYYEQYF. The chain has TRBV14 and TRBJ2-7; TRBD2 matches at 7 bases. The CDR3 consists of 16 residues. Germline loops: CDR1 SGHDN, CDR2 FVKESK. V shed 4 bases and J 3 bases; nucleotides not matched to a gene: 12.

This clone was seen once. This sequence joins TRBV2 and TRBJ2-5; 7 bases line up with TRBD1. CDR3 size: 13 residues. The germline V gene has CDR1 SNHLY and CDR2 FYNNEI. V lost 11 bases to trimming and J lost 3 bases; unmatched junction nucleotides: 9. For the CDR3, the DNA is TGTGCCGGACAGGACAGAAACGAAGAGACCCAGTACTTC. Translation: CAGQDRNEETQYF.

The rearrangement links TRBV30 to TRBJ2-7; D perhaps matches TRBD1 (5 bases). Trimming removed 3 bases from V and 3 bases from J, with 6 bases in between. Germline V gene lookup returns CDR1 GTSNPN and CDR2 SVGIG (reference sequence). This CDR3 is built from 11 residues. In nucleotides, the CDR3 is TGTGCCTGGAGCGACAGCTACGAGCAGTACTTC. It specifies CAWSDSYEQYF.

This sequence joins TRBV28 and TRBJ2-3, with D possibly matching TRBD1 (7 bases). V was pared by 2 bases and J by 3 bases, with 12 bases between. The CDR3 is 15 residues long. Germline assignment: CDR1 MDHEN and CDR2 SYDVKM. CDR3: CASSLAGQYTDTQYF. The CDR3 DNA reads TGTGCCAGCAGTTTAGCGGGACAGTATACAGATACGCAGTATTTT.

The rearrangement uses TRBV27 and TRBJ2-5, with a tentative D call TRBD2 (6 bases). Germline V gene data show CDR1 as MNHEY and CDR2 as SMNVEV (reference sequence). With 3 bases removed from V and 5 bases from J, the gap between germline ends came to 10 bases. The CDR3 extends over 13 amino acids. This CDR3 reads CASSFEEGETQYF. Here the CDR3 DNA reads TGTGCCAGCAGTTTTGAGGAGGGCGAGACCCAGTACTTC.

This chain links TRBV5-1 with TRBJ1-2; 7 nucleotides match TRBD1. The CDR3 loop spans 15 amino acids. Germline V gene lookup returns CDR1 SGHRS and CDR2 YFSETQ. J was trimmed by 2 bases and V by 1 base; bases with no gene match: 5. CDR3 protein: CASSLIQGTNYGYTF. The CDR3 DNA reads as TGCGCCAGCAGCTTGATACAGGGGACCAACTATGGCTACACCTTC. Full variable domain (remainder filled in from reference TRBV5-1 and TRBJ1-2): KAGVTQTPRYLIKTRGQQVTLSCSPISGHRSVSWYQQTPGQGLQFLFEYFSETQRNKGNFPGRFSGRQFSNSRSEMNVSTLELGDSALYLCASSLIQGTNYGYTFGSGTRLTVV.

The rearrangement joins TRBV9 to TRBJ2-4, with 7 bases matching TRBD2. Losses at the gene ends were 0 bases for V and 2 bases for J; bases not matched to a gene: 5. The CDR3 totals 16 residues. Per the germline V gene, CDR1 is SGDLS and CDR2 is YYNGEE. CDR3 region: CASSVDGGGSKNIQYF. In nucleotides, the CDR3 is TGTGCCAGCAGCGTAGATGGGGGGGGGTCCAAAAACATTCAGTACTTC.

The chain employs TRBV9 and TRBJ2-1, with 9 nucleotides matching TRBD2. Germline assignment: CDR1 SGDLS and CDR2 YYNGEE. V lost 1 base and J lost 1; bases outside the gene matches: 3. The CDR3 covers 16 residues. The CDR3 region has the DNA TGTGCCAGCAGCGTATGGGCGGGGGGGTCCTACAATGAGCAGTTCTTC. As protein: CASSVWAGGSYNEQFF.

This chain uses TRBV7-2 with TRBJ2-5; D gene uncertain. The germline gives CDR1 SGHTA, CDR2 FQGNSA. Trimming took 1 base from V and 5 from J, leaving 11 bases between them. CDR3 length: 14 amino acids. CDR3 amino acids: CASSLGPVSETQYF. CDR3 nucleotide sequence: TGTGCCAGCAGCTTAGGTCCAGTCTCCGAGACCCAGTACTTC.